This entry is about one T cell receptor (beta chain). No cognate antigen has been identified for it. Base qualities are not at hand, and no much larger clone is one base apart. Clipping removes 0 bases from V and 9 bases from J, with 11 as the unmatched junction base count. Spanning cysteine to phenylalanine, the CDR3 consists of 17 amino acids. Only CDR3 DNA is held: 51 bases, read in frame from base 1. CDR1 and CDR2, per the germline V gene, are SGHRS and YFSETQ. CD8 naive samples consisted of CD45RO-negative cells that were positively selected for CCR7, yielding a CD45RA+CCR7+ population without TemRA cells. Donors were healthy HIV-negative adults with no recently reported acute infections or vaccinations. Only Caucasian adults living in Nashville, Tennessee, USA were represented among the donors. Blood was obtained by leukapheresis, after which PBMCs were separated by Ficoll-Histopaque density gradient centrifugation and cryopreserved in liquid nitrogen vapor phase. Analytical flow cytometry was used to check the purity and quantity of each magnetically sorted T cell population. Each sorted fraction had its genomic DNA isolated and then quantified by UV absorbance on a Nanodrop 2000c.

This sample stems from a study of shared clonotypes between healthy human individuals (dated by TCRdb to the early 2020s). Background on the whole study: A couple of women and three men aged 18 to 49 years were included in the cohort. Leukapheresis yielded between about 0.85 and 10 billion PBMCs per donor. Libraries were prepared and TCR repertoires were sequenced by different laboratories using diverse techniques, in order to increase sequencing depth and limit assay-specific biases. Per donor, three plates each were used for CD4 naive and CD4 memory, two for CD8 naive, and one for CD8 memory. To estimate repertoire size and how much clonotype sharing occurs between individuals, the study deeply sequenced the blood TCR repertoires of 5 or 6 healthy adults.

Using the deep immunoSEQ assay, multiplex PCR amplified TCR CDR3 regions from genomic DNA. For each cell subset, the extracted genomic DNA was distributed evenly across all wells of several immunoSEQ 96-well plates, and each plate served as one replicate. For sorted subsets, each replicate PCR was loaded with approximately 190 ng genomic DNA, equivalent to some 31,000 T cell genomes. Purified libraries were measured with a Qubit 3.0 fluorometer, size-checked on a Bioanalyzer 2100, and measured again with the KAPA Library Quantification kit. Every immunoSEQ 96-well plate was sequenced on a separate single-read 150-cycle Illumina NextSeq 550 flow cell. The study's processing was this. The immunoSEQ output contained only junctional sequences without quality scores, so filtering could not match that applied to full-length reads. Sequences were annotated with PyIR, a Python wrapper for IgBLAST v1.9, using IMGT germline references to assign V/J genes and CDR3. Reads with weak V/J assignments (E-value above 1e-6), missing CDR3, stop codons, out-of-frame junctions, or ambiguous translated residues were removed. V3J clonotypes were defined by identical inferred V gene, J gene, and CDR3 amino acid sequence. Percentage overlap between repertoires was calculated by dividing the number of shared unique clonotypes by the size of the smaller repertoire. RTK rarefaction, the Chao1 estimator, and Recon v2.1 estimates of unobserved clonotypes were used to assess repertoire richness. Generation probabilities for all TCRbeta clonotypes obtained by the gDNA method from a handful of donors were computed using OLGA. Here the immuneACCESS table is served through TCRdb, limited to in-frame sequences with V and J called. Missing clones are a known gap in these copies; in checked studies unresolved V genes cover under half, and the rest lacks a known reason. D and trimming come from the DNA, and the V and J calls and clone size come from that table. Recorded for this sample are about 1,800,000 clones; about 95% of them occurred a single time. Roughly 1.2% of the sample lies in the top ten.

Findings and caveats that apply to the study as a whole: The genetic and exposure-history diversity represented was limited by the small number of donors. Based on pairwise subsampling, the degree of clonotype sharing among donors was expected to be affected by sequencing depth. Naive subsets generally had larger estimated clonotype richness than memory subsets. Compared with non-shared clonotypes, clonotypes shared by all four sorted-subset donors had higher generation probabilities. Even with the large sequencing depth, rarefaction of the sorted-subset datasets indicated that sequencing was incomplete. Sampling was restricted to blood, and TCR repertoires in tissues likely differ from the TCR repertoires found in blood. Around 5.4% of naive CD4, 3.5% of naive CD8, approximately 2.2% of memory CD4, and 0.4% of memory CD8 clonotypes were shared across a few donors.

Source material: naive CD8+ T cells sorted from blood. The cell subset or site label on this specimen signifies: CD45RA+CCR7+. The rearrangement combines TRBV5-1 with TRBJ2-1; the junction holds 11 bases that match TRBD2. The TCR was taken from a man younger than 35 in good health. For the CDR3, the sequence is CASSLAPFSGGASEQFF. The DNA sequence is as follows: TGCGCCAGCAGCTTGGCCCCCTTTAGCGGGGGGGCTAGTGAGCAGTTCTTC.